This T cell receptor (beta chain) was sequenced for a study of tumor-infiltrating lymphocytes in primary liver carcinoma (TCRdb year 2017). About the full investigation: Hepatocellular carcinoma (four) or combined HCC and intrahepatic cholangiocarcinoma (one) was present in the five patients, who were three men and two women aged 30 to 69 years. Tumors of the five patients were stage T1-T3 N0M0 with maximum diameters of roughly 4 to 11 cm. Roughly 3.5 to 7.5 million productive TCRbeta reads were obtained per sample, and no significant difference in read depth was found between tissue types. Across five regions of each liver tumor, along with adjacent normal tissue and blood, the study brought together TCRbeta repertoire sequencing, expression microarrays and whole-exome sequencing. TCRbeta repertoire sequencing covered 35 specimens from 5 patients: 25 or so tumor regions, 5 adjacent noncancerous liver tissues and 5 peripheral blood samples. To link TCRbeta repertoire diversity to the local molecular phenotype, the 25 tumor region samples were profiled with Agilent mRNA microarrays. High reproducibility was observed for the technical replicate repertoires, with mean shared-clone rates near 0.89 and correlation coefficients above 0.95.

Without any cell sorting, total RNA and DNA were extracted together from about 20-30 mg of bulk tissue using the AllPrep DNA/RNA mini kit. Roughly five patients with histopathologically diagnosed primary liver carcinoma underwent surgical resection in China between late 2015 and March 2016. Patients had chronic HBV infection and were treatment-naive at sampling. Each tumor was sampled at five spatially separated regions: the superior, inferior, left-lateral and right-lateral poles and the tumor centre. Histology showed that every tumor sample contained more than 80% viable tumor cells. Fresh tumor and adjacent tissue pieces were bisected; one half was stored in RNAlater at -80°C, the other sent for histology. To note about this clonotype: Its antigen is unknown. As the CDR3 is not closed by the conserved phenylalanine or tryptophan, this likely results from a read error.

Starting from approximately 500 ng total RNA, TCRbeta-specific cDNA was produced by reverse transcription with a constant-region primer and ProtoScript II reverse transcriptase. Construction of the TCRbeta libraries relied on three nested rounds of multiplex PCR, following a slightly modified ARM-PCR procedure. Each of the first two PCR rounds ran for nine to eleven cycles and used multiplex TRBV1-TRBV30 forward primers together with a Cbeta reverse primer. A final 25-cycle PCR with Deep VentR polymerase added sample barcodes and Illumina adapters. Before sequencing, amplicons of 200-500 bp were gel-purified using a QIAquick gel extraction kit. An Illumina HiSeq 2500 was used to sequence the TCRbeta amplicons, generating 250-bp paired-end reads. In the authors' own workflow: Quality trimming of reads was performed with Trimmomatic v0.33, and paired reads were merged with FLASH v1.2.11 so that full CDR3 sequences could be recovered. MiGEC v1.2.1b assigned V, D and J germline segments to the rearranged TCRbeta sequences. Clonotype statistics and Shannon-Wiener diversity indices were computed with VDJtools v1.0.0. Except for diversity analysis, only each sample's 250 most abundant clonotypes were used in subsequent analyses to reduce sampling bias. The raw public reads went through TCRdb reprocessing: fastp at Q25, MiXCR clone calling, in-frame beta chains kept. Every CDR3 protein is listed once, alongside the most common genes and DNA of its rows. In this record, the V and J calls reflect TCRdb's handling and not the investigators' own analysis. The sample table shows roughly 120,000 distinct CDR3 sequences, and 65% are seen once. Of the sample, 7% to 10% falls within the top ten clones.

The CDR3 spans 12 residues, counting both ends. The CDR3 DNA has 36 bases and is translated from base 1. Trimming at the junction amounts to 6 bases on V and 5 bases on J, and the germline ends lie 7 bases apart. Broader findings and caveats from the paper: Because only the TCR beta chain was sequenced and unpaired alpha chains were not captured, true repertoire diversity is likely underestimated. Comparison of CD4+ and CD8+ T cell repertoires was precluded by the use of bulk unsorted samples. Only roughly 7-25% of top clones appeared in all five regions of a tumor, which suggests that tumor-infiltrating T cells are spatially heterogeneous. Only four or five patients were included in the study, and the authors note that the findings should be validated in a larger study. Pairs of tumor regions showed greater repertoire overlap (mean roughly 36%) than tumor-adjacent pairs (roughly 17%) or tumor-blood pairs (approximately 14%), which is consistent with antigen-driven expansion. A significantly larger repertoire fraction was made up by the top 250 clones in tumors than in blood (p = 0.039).

This chain is built from TRBV12-3 or TRBV12-4 and TRBJ2-2, with no D gene named confidently. The receptor's source is a woman in her fifties or sixties with primary liver carcinoma and hepatitis B virus infection. Sequencing was performed on liver tumor tissue from sampling region 1. Reading the label with the study, this specimen's cell subset or site is: tumor region T1, superior pole. This receptor has the CDR3 CASRLGTGELFL. The DNA is as follows: TGTGCCAGCAGACTTGGTACCGGGGAGCTGTTTCTT.